These 28 T cell receptor beta chains were sequenced from one sample in a study of neurological immune-mediated disorders. TCRdb recomputed calls from the 5' RACE reads with MiXCR, one row per CDR3 protein. The sample lists 15,000 to 20,000 distinct CDR3 sequences; about a fifth were seen once. Sequenced material: PBMCs. The receptors come from a man aged 45 to 65 in good health.

This clonotype was seen repeatedly, ten times or more. The rearrangement links TRBV20-1 to TRBJ2-7; D might be TRBD1 (6 bases). This CDR3 is built from 13 residues. CDR1 is DFQATT, CDR2 SNEGSKA, per germline (reference sequence). V lost 6 bases and J lost 6, with 18 bases in between. The CDR3 DNA follows: TGCAGTGCCCCAACAGGGTTTCAGGGCGAGCAGTACTTC. This sequence encodes CSAPTGFQGEQYF.

The chain employs TRBV7-3 and TRBJ2-1, with TRBD2 matching 8 bases. Trimming removed 5 bases from V and 5 bases from J; junction bases left unmatched: 11. This CDR3 is 16 amino acids long. Germline-derived CDR1 and CDR2 are SGHTA and FQGTGA. For the CDR3, the DNA is TGTGCCAGCAGCCACAAGACTAGCGCCGATAACAATGAGCAGTTCTTC. Encoded protein: CASSHKTSADNNEQFF.

This clonotype was detected ten times or more. This sequence joins TRBV5-1 and TRBJ2-7, with 15 positions matching TRBD2. Germline CDR1 is SGHRS and CDR2 is YFSETQ. The CDR3 length is 15 residues. V lost 3 bases to trimming and J lost 4 bases; unmatched junction nucleotides: 2. The CDR3 loop is CASSSGTSGRYEQYF. The CDR3 DNA sequence: TGCGCCAGCAGCTCCGGGACTAGCGGGAGGTACGAGCAGTACTTC.

This clonotype was found many times. The chain recombines TRBV29-1 with TRBJ2-7, with 9 bases lining up with TRBD1. Germline CDR1 reads SQVTM; CDR2 reads ANQGSEA. This CDR3 is 13 amino acids long. The V and J ends lost 8 bases and 0 bases, in that order; junction bases with no gene match: 5. This CDR3 reads CSILQGASYEQYF. The CDR3 DNA sequence: TGCAGCATATTACAGGGGGCCTCCTACGAGCAGTACTTC.

This rearrangement joins TRBV6-2 or TRBV6-3 to TRBJ2-7; D unresolved. Judging by the DNA end, TRBJ2-5 fits better; the J call may be wrong. This CDR3 has 15 amino acids. The germline V gene has CDR1 MNHEY and CDR2 SVGEGT. CDR3 coding DNA: TGTGCCAGCAGTCCCTTGGTGCCAGGCCGAGAGACCCAGTACTTC. Protein: CASSPLVPGRETQYF.

In this sample, this clonotype turned up many times. This rearrangement joins TRBV29-1 to TRBJ2-1; TRBD2 is a possible D gene (5 bases). The CDR3 is made up of 12 amino acids. V dropped 5 bases and J dropped 6 bases, with 11 bases sitting between them. The germline V gene has CDR1 SQVTM and CDR2 ANQGSEA. Written as DNA, the CDR3 is TGCAGCGTTCACATAAGCGGCAATGAGCAGTTCTTC. This translates into CSVHISGNEQFF.

The chain joins TRBV7-9 to TRBJ2-1, with D perhaps TRBD1 (7 bases). The V and J ends lost 8 bases and 2 bases respectively, with 10 bases between them. Germline lookup yields CDR1 SEHNR and CDR2 FQNEAQ (reference sequence). CDR3 length equals 13 residues. This CDR3 reads CASQGGPYNEQFF. DNA for the CDR3: TGTGCCAGCCAGGGGGGACCCTACAATGAGCAGTTCTTC.

This clonotype was counted many times. The chain joins TRBV20-1 to TRBJ1-1, with D uncertain. This CDR3 comprises 14 residues. The germline gives CDR1 DFQATT, CDR2 SNEGSKA (reference sequence). V dropped 0 bases and J dropped 0 bases, with 8 bases sitting between them. The CDR3 sequence: CSARDPRMNTEAFF. CDR3 nucleotides: TGCAGTGCTAGAGATCCTAGGATGAACACTGAAGCTTTCTTT.

Only a few counts were recorded for this clonotype. The chain couples TRBV6-1 to TRBJ2-7; 9 bases match TRBD2. The CDR3 loop spans 20 amino acids. The germline CDR1 and CDR2 sequences are MNHNS and SASEGT. Trimming took 1 base from V and 0 from J; bases not matched to a gene: 16. CDR3 DNA sequence: TGTGCCAGCAGTGAAGAGGGGGAGACTAGCGGTGTATGGGTCTCCTACGAGCAGTACTTC. Its protein is CASSEEGETSGVWVSYEQYF.

This clonotype has ten or more counts. The rearrangement links TRBV20-1 to TRBJ2-3, with D possibly called TRBD1 or TRBD2 (7 bases each). The V gene lost 2 bases and the J gene lost 3 bases, with 12 bases spanning the gap. From germline, CDR1 is DFQATT and CDR2 SNEGSKA (reference sequence). This CDR3 has 14 residues. The CDR3 reads CSARSRGGTDTQYF. In nucleotides, the CDR3 is TGCAGTGCTAGATCCAGGGGGGGGACAGATACGCAGTATTTT.

This chain uses TRBV10-1 with TRBJ2-7; D not certain. The CDR3 runs 11 residues. Trimming left V 6 bases short and J 5 bases short, with 8 bases between. CDR1 is WNHNN, CDR2 SYGVQD, per germline (reference sequence). CDR3 nucleotides: TGCGCCAGCAGGGGCTGGAACGAGCAGTACTTC. It encodes CASRGWNEQYF.

This clonotype has at least ten counts. The chain employs TRBV12-3 or TRBV12-4 and TRBJ2-7; D is possibly TRBD1 (5 bases). This CDR3 region has 13 residues. Trimming removed 5 bases at V and 6 bases at J, with 14 bases between. As DNA, the CDR3 is TGTGCCAGCAGTCCTGCGATTAGGGGCGAGCAGTACTTC. It codes for CASSPAIRGEQYF.

This clonotype was recorded a few times. The chain links TRBV20-1 to TRBJ2-7; 10 bases agree with TRBD2. This CDR3 spans 14 amino acids. Trimming cost V 1 base and J 6 bases; bases outside gene matches: 6. CDR1 and CDR2 (germline): DFQATT, SNEGSKA (reference sequence). The CDR3 nucleotides read TGCAGTGCTAGAGCAGGGGCTAGCGGGAGCGAGCAGTACTTC. Translating gives CSARAGASGSEQYF.

This clonotype was detected many times. V is TRBV7-2 and J is TRBJ2-7, with D hard to call. CDR3 length: 16 amino acids. In germline, CDR1 is SGHTA, CDR2 FQGNSA. Trimming removed 2 bases at V and 0 bases at J, with 14 bases between. This CDR3 reads CASSLSVSIYSYEQYF. The CDR3 nucleotides are TGTGCCAGCAGCTTAAGCGTTTCTATCTACTCCTACGAGCAGTACTTC.

This clonotype was found a few times. A read error may produce the germline difference seen at one junction end. The V and J genes are TRBV4-2 and TRBJ2-3, with D hard to call. The CDR3 sequence is 13 residues long. Germline CDR1 LGHNA, CDR2 YNFKEQ. The DNA for the CDR3 is TGTGCCAGCGGCCAAATTGGGGTAGATACGCAGTATTTT. Amino acid sequence: CASGQIGVDTQYF.

This clonotype was picked up many times. The V and J genes are TRBV7-2 and TRBJ2-3; 10 bases align to TRBD2. Germline V gene data show CDR1 as SGHTA and CDR2 as FQGNSA. V trimming: 2 bases; J trimming: 3 bases; junction bases outside the gene matches: 23. The CDR3 has 22 amino acids. The CDR3, as DNA: TGTGCCAGCAGCTTAAGGCCCACCCCTTTTCTTCTAGCGGGAGTCGCTACAGATACGCAGTATTTT. Translation gives CASSLRPTPFLLAGVATDTQYF.

This clonotype appeared many times. This chain links TRBV6-6 with TRBJ2-1; D gene uncertain. Germline-derived CDR1 and CDR2 are MNHNY and SVGAGI (reference sequence). The CDR3 spans 13 residues. Trimming shortened V by 3 bases and J by 4 bases, and 7 bases separated the two germline ends. CDR3 amino acids: CASSYVSYNEQFF. The CDR3 DNA reads TGTGCCAGCAGTTATGTATCTTACAATGAGCAGTTCTTC.

This clonotype is medium-sized within its sample. The V and J genes are TRBV7-9 and TRBJ2-2, with D possibly TRBD1 on 5 matching bases. In germline, CDR1 is SEHNR, CDR2 FQNEAQ (reference sequence). Trimming pared 7 bases from V and 9 bases from J, leaving 15 bases between. The CDR3 covers 13 residues. CDR3 coding DNA: TGTGCCAGCAACGTTGGCTGGGGCAGGGAGCTGTTTTTT. Translation: CASNVGWGRELFF.

This clonotype has more than one count but fewer than ten. CDR3 in DNA: TGTGCCATCAGTAGGGAAACCGGCGACACCGGGGAGCTGTTTTTT. Translation gives CAISRETGDTGELFF. The rearrangement links TRBV10-3 to TRBJ2-2; no definite D call. The V gene lost 5 bases and the J gene lost 3 bases, with 13 bases spanning the gap. From germline, CDR1 is ENHRY and CDR2 SYGVKD. This CDR3 is built from 15 residues.

This clonotype was seen ten or more times. This chain's CDR3 is CASSSLGVLSDNEQFF. CDR3 coding DNA: TGCGCCAGCAGTTCCCTAGGAGTCCTATCTGACAATGAGCAGTTCTTC. This chain connects TRBV5-1 to TRBJ2-1; D is undetermined. The CDR3 extends over 16 amino acids. Germline loops: CDR1 SGHRS, CDR2 YFSETQ. Trimming took 5 bases from V and 5 from J, leaving 20 bases between them.

In its sample, this clonotype was seen many times. J is TRBJ1-3 and V is TRBV29-1; no firm D call. CDR3 length equals 12 residues. CDR1 is SQVTM and CDR2 is ANQGSEA in the germline V gene. Between the trimmed V and J ends, which lost 0 bases and 9 bases, there was a span of 9 bases. The CDR3 region has the DNA TGCAGCGTTGAAGATGGAGGGAGCACCATATATTTT. This translates into CSVEDGGSTIYF. Supplemented by reference TRBV29-1 and TRBJ1-3, the full variable domain reads SAVISQKPSRDICQRGTSLTIQCQVDSQVTMMFWYRQQPGQSLTLIATANQGSEATYESGFVIDKFPISRPNLTFSTLTVSNMSPEDSSIYLCSVEDGGSTIYFGEGSWLTVV.

This clonotype was recorded at least ten times. J is TRBJ2-7 and V is TRBV5-1; a possible D gene is TRBD2 (6 bases). The CDR3 is made up of 16 amino acids. V was clipped by 5 bases and J by 5 bases, with 23 bases between them. Per germline, CDR1 SGHRS and CDR2 YFSETQ. The DNA for the CDR3 is TGCGCCAGCAGTAGGCGGGGAGGCCGCGAAGCGGACGAGCAGTACTTC. This sequence encodes CASSRRGGREADEQYF.

This rearrangement joins TRBV20-1 to TRBJ2-5, with D perhaps matching TRBD1 or TRBD2 (5 bases each). Trimming shortened V by 2 bases and J by 5 bases, and 18 bases separated the two germline ends. CDR3 length equals 15 residues. Germline V gives CDR1 DFQATT, CDR2 SNEGSKA (reference sequence). CDR3 nucleotides: TGCAGTGCTAGACTTGGGACCGGCTCCCAGGAGACCCAGTACTTC. This encodes CSARLGTGSQETQYF.

This clonotype has at least ten counts. J is TRBJ2-7 and V is TRBV5-1; TRBD2 agrees at 10 bases. The germline V gene has CDR1 SGHRS and CDR2 YFSETQ. V shed 7 bases, J shed 2 bases, and the junction held 6 bases outside the gene matches. The CDR3 has 14 residues. CDR3 residues: CASGTSDDAYEQYF. As DNA, the CDR3 is TGCGCCAGCGGGACTAGCGACGATGCCTACGAGCAGTACTTC.

This chain joins TRBV20-1 and TRBJ1-5, with a possible D match to TRBD1 (6 bases). The CDR3 consists of 16 residues. The germline V gene encodes CDR1 DFQATT and CDR2 SNEGSKA (reference sequence). Trimming shortened V by 1 base and J by 0 bases, and 13 bases separated the two germline ends. Here the CDR3 reads CSARVSGTNSNQPQHF. The CDR3 DNA reads as TGCAGTGCTAGAGTTTCCGGGACAAATAGCAATCAGCCCCAGCATTTT.

There are many counts of this clonotype. V usage is TRBV29-1 and J usage is TRBJ2-7; 9 nucleotides align to TRBD1. With V trimmed by 7 bases and J by 7 bases, 8 bases remained unmatched. CDR1 and CDR2 (germline): SQVTM, ANQGSEA. This CDR3 contains 12 residues. The CDR3 loop is CSATGTGREQYF. In DNA form, the CDR3 reads TGCAGCGCAACAGGGACAGGGAGAGAGCAGTACTTC.

This chain joins TRBV6-5 and TRBJ1-2; maybe TRBD1 (5 bases). Trimming took off 5 bases at V and 6 bases at J, with 10 bases between the two ends. Germline V gene lookup returns CDR1 MNHEY and CDR2 SVGAGI. CDR3 length: 12 amino acids. CDR3 loop: CASSTPGNGYTF. The CDR3 DNA is TGTGCCAGCAGTACCCCAGGGAATGGCTACACCTTC.

There are many counts of this clonotype. The junction and the germline gene differ at one end; a read error may be behind it. The chain combines TRBV2 with TRBJ2-7; tentative D call: TRBD1 (6 bases). In germline, CDR1 is SNHLY, CDR2 FYNNEI. The CDR3 covers 12 residues. The CDR3 DNA follows: TGTGCCGGCAGGGACAACAAGCCCGAGCAGTACTTC. Residues: CAGRDNKPEQYF.